This record covers a single T cell receptor beta chain. What it recognizes is unknown. As to treatment: oral pan-JAK inhibitor, 5-10 mg twice daily. PBMCs served as the source from which CD4+ and CD8+ T cells were sorted. This sample was taken from a study of CD8+ T cells in alopecia areata. Study-wide findings and caveats: The presence of one nonresponder keeps the tie between baseline CD8+ expansion and response uncertain. Whereas mice showed it more clearly, TCR sharing across patients was murkier, possibly because of HLA. The study found higher clonality in lesional than normal scalp, especially in alopecia totalis/universalis.

Following RNA extraction, reverse transcription yielded cDNA that acted as the sequencing template. Only in-frame clones appear in the TCRdb table, and some are missing; sequencing was by immunoSEQ multiplex PCR. This sample has 200,000 to 250,000 clones, with more than 45% found just once. The material sequenced was CD4+ T cells sorted from blood, taken at week 4, from a patient treated with tofacitinib. The sequence came from a human donor with alopecia areata.

CDR3 in DNA: TGCAGCGTTGAAGAACGGAGTGGGACAGGAGATTACTATGGCTACACCTTC. Translation gives CSVEERSGTGDYYGYTF. The rearrangement joins TRBV29-1 to TRBJ1-2, with 8 bases identical to TRBD1. The CDR3 is 17 amino acids. The germline V gene encodes CDR1 SQVTM and CDR2 ANQGSEA. The V and J ends lost 0 bases and 3 bases, in that order; junction bases with no gene match: 12.